Shown below are 7 T cell receptor beta chains from a single sample sequenced in a study of cytomegalovirus exposure and HLA in healthy donors. PCR was performed using 60 Vbeta and 13 Jbeta primers. Sequenced by immunoSEQ multiplex PCR; TCRdb stores in-frame clones only, minus some. This table holds around 160,000 clones, almost 80% found once. The sequenced material came from PBMCs. These receptors were collected from a man aged 18 to 30 in good health and CMV-seropositive.

The rearrangement links TRBV6-5 to TRBJ1-1, with a possible D match to TRBD1 (5 bases). The CDR3 runs to 15 residues. Trimming shortened V by 6 bases and J by 2 bases, and 16 bases separated the two germline ends. Germline V gene sequence: CDR1 MNHEY, CDR2 SVGAGI. CDR3 DNA sequence: TGTGCCAGCAGCTCGGGGGGGAGCCTTAACACTGAAGCTTTCTTT. This encodes CASSSGGSLNTEAFF.

This clone has a single count. The V call is TRBV15, the J call TRBJ2-3; TRBD1 agrees at 9 bases. In germline, CDR1 is LNHNV, CDR2 YYDKDF (reference sequence). The CDR3 covers 15 residues. With 0 bases clipped from V and 4 bases from J, the junction kept 2 bases outside the gene matches. CDR3 loop: CATSRETGGADTQYF. The CDR3 coding sequence is TGTGCCACCAGCAGAGAGACAGGGGGTGCAGATACGCAGTATTTT.

The chain has TRBV19 and TRBJ2-7; tentatively, D is TRBD2 (6 bases). V was cut by 6 bases and J by 3 bases, with 18 bases left in between. CDR1 and CDR2 (germline): LNHDA, SQIVND (reference sequence). The CDR3 runs to 15 residues. Here the CDR3 reads CASRRNAGRDYEQYF. For the CDR3, the DNA is TGTGCCAGTAGGCGTAATGCGGGGAGAGACTACGAGCAGTACTTC.

The chain couples TRBV2 to TRBJ2-1; 8 bases match TRBD2. V lost 8 bases, J lost 7 bases, and 4 bases stayed unmatched. The germline CDR1 and CDR2 sequences are SNHLY and FYNNEI. The CDR3 has 12 residues. The CDR3 DNA follows: TGTGCCAGCTCGACGGGGGGGAATGAGCAGTTCTTC. Protein product: CASSTGGNEQFF. The entire variable domain, with the rest obtained from reference TRBV2 and TRBJ2-1, is as follows: EPEVTQTPSHQVTQMGQEVILRCVPISNHLYFYWYRQILGQKVEFLVSFYNNEISEKSEIFDDQFSVERPDGSNFTLKIRSTKLEDSAMYFCASSTGGNEQFFGPGTRLTVL.

The rearrangement uses TRBV4-1 and TRBJ1-1, with a possible D match to TRBD1 (5 bases). V dropped 2 bases and J dropped 1 base, with 8 bases sitting between them. CDR3 length: 14 amino acids. CDR1 and CDR2 (germline): MGHRA, YSYEKL. CDR3 residues: CASSQITGNTEAFF. The CDR3 DNA reads TGCGCCAGCAGCCAAATAACAGGGAACACTGAAGCTTTCTTT.

V usage is TRBV2 and J usage is TRBJ2-2, with 9 bases matching TRBD1. CDR3 length equals 15 residues. V shed 5 bases, J shed 2 bases, and the junction held 3 bases outside the gene matches. Germline V gives CDR1 SNHLY, CDR2 FYNNEI. CDR3 residues: CASSRTGANTGELFF. CDR3 DNA: TGTGCCAGCAGTCGGACAGGGGCTAACACCGGGGAGCTGTTTTTT.

This clone was observed a few times. This chain joins TRBV19 and TRBJ2-5; 8 nucleotides line up with TRBD1. The ends lost 8 bases at V and 3 bases at J; junction bases unmatched: 5. Germline V gives CDR1 LNHDA, CDR2 SQIVND (reference sequence). This CDR3 contains 13 residues. The DNA for the CDR3 is TGTGCCAGTGGATTGGGACAGGAAGAGACCCAGTACTTC. This encodes CASGLGQEETQYF.